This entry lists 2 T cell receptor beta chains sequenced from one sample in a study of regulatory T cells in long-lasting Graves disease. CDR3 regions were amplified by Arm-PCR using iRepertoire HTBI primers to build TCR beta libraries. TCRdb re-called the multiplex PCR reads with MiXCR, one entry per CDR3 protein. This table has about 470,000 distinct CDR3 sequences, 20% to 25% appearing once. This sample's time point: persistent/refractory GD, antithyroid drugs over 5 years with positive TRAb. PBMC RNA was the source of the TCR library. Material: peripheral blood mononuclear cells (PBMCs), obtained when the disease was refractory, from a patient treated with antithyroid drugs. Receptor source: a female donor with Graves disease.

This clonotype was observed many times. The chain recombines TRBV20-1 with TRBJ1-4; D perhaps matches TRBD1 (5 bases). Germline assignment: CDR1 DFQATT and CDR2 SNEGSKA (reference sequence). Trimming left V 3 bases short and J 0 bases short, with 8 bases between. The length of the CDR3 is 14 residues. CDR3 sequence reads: CSASPQATNEKLFF. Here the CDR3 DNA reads TGCAGTGCTAGCCCACAGGCAACTAATGAAAAACTGTTTTTT.

DNA for the CDR3: TGTGCCAGCAGCTTATCCGTGTGGCAGGAAGACTCCTACGAGCAGTACTTC. This codes for CASSLSVWQEDSYEQYF. The chain combines TRBV7-9 with TRBJ2-7; D is unresolved. Germline loops: CDR1 SEHNR, CDR2 FQNEAQ (reference sequence). V was shortened by 2 bases and J by 0 bases, with 17 bases between the two germline ends. This CDR3 is 17 amino acids long.